This TCR beta chain was obtained from a study of T cell repertoires in cytomegalovirus infection. Germline CDR1 reads MNHEY; CDR2 reads SMNVEV (reference sequence). This CDR3 is built from 14 residues. V lost 4 bases, J lost 2 bases, and 4 bases stayed unmatched. TCRdb analysed the reads with MiXCR anew, one entry per CDR3 protein. In the table there are about 530,000 distinct CDR3 sequences, about a quarter of which are singletons. This clonotype was obtained from a human donor in good health (CMV status not recorded). Some clones in this sample may be carry-over from other donors' samples. The rearrangement uses TRBV27 and TRBJ2-7; 8 bases align to TRBD1. Sequences were obtained from PBMCs. The CDR3 DNA is TGTGCCAGCAGTTCCCAGACAGGGGCCTACGAGCAGTACTTC. As protein: CASSSQTGAYEQYF.